The 16 T cell receptor beta chains below come from one sample, sequenced in a study of cytomegalovirus exposure and HLA in healthy donors. The PCR contained 60 Vbeta and 13 Jbeta primers. TCRdb's copy holds only in-frame clones and misses some; the assay was immunoSEQ multiplex PCR. The table shows approximately 120,000 clones, with more than 80% occurring only once. Material: PBMCs. These receptors were collected from a woman aged 30 to 39 in good health and CMV-seropositive.

J is TRBJ2-6 and V is TRBV29-1, with 13 bases lining up with TRBD2. The germline gives CDR1 SQVTM, CDR2 ANQGSEA. V trimming: 6 bases; J trimming: 0 bases; junction bases outside the gene matches: 11. The CDR3 runs 19 residues. The CDR3 bases are TGCAGCGTAGCTACCGGGACTAGCGGGACGATCTCTGGGGCCAACGTCCTGACTTTC. It specifies CSVATGTSGTISGANVLTF.

This clone has a single count. The rearrangement uses TRBV5-1 and TRBJ2-5; D unresolved. CDR3 size: 14 residues. Trimming stripped 1 base from V and 4 bases from J, with 11 bases between. Germline CDR1 and CDR2: SGHRS and YFSETQ. The CDR3: CASSLSAARETQYF. The CDR3 bases are TGCGCCAGCAGCTTGTCCGCGGCCAGAGAGACCCAGTACTTC.

The chain has TRBV6-5 and TRBJ1-2; 7 positions match TRBD1. The CDR3 loop spans 14 amino acids. CDR1 and CDR2 (germline): MNHEY, SVGAGI. V lost 5 bases to trimming and J lost 7 bases; unmatched junction nucleotides: 10. DNA for the CDR3: TGTGCCAGCAGTCAGGGGGGAGGTTACACTGGCTACACCTTC. Amino acids: CASSQGGGYTGYTF.

Only one count was recorded for this clone. The same CDR3 also results from other DNA sequences found in this sample. This CDR3 reads CASSLSGGETQYF. For the CDR3, the DNA is TGCGCCAGCAGCTTGAGTGGGGGCGAGACCCAGTACTTC. The rearrangement joins TRBV5-1 to TRBJ2-5; D is perhaps TRBD1 (6 bases). In germline, CDR1 is SGHRS, CDR2 YFSETQ. There are 13 residues in the CDR3. The V end was cut by 1 base, the J end by 5 bases, with 9 bases between.

The chain links TRBV2 to TRBJ1-5, with D uncertain. Germline CDR1 is SNHLY and CDR2 is FYNNEI. CDR3 length equals 16 residues. The V gene lost 6 bases and the J gene lost 1 base, with 16 bases spanning the gap. The CDR3 region is CASSVGRVGSNQPQHF. Written as DNA, the CDR3 is TGTGCCAGCAGCGTTGGGAGGGTCGGAAGCAATCAGCCCCAGCATTTT.

This clone was seen once. The chain couples TRBV7-9 to TRBJ2-5; possible D gene TRBD1, 6 bases. V was clipped by 1 base and J by 4 bases, with 13 bases between them. The CDR3 covers 15 residues. From germline, CDR1 is SEHNR and CDR2 FQNEAQ (reference sequence). The CDR3 reads CASSLGTELRETQYF. The DNA of the CDR3 is TGTGCCAGCAGCTTAGGGACAGAGCTCAGAGAGACCCAGTACTTC.

This clone showed up just once. The rearrangement links TRBV19 to TRBJ1-6; tentative D call: TRBD1 (6 bases). CDR3 size: 13 residues. V dropped 11 bases and J dropped 3 bases, with 11 bases sitting between them. Germline V gene data show CDR1 as LNHDA and CDR2 as SQIVND (reference sequence). The CDR3 nucleotides are TGTGCCTCCTCGGACAGCTATAATTCACCCCTCCACTTT. The encoded protein is CASSDSYNSPLHF.

V gene TRBV5-1 combines with J gene TRBJ1-1; D is unresolved. V dropped 1 base and J dropped 1 base, with 20 bases sitting between them. CDR3 size: 18 residues. Germline values: CDR1 SGHRS, CDR2 YFSETQ. The DNA for the CDR3 is TGCGCCAGCAGCTTGCCGGGTGGCGGGGTTTGGAGGAACACTGAAGCTTTCTTT. It encodes CASSLPGGGVWRNTEAFF.

This chain joins TRBV2 and TRBJ1-1; D is perhaps TRBD1 (5 bases). The CDR3 totals 13 residues. V was shortened by 4 bases and J by 3 bases, with 9 bases between the two germline ends. CDR1 SNHLY and CDR2 FYNNEI come from the germline V gene. CDR3 amino acids: CASSADSYTEAFF. CDR3 nucleotides: TGTGCCAGCAGTGCTGACAGTTACACTGAAGCTTTCTTT.

The chain couples TRBV30 to TRBJ1-1; D not certain. Trimming stripped 5 bases from V and 11 bases from J, with 15 bases between. The germline V gene has CDR1 GTSNPN and CDR2 SVGIG (reference sequence). This CDR3 has 11 amino acids. CDR3 nucleotide sequence: TGTGCCTGGGGGGAGGCCAGCCCTGCTTTCTTT. This translates into CAWGEASPAFF.

The J gene is TRBJ2-7, the V gene TRBV2; 7 bases align to TRBD1. Trimming took 8 bases from V and 0 from J; bases not matched to a gene: 28. CDR3 length: 21 residues. CDR1 and CDR2 from the germline V gene are SNHLY and FYNNEI. CDR3 protein: CASLQGSGEDERPMSSYEQYF. CDR3 coding DNA: TGTGCCAGCCTACAGGGGTCTGGTGAGGATGAGCGGCCTATGAGCTCCTACGAGCAGTACTTC.

The chain uses TRBV7-9 and TRBJ1-4, with D possibly TRBD1 on 5 matching bases. The CDR3 spans 15 residues. Germline-derived CDR1 and CDR2 are SEHNR and FQNEAQ (reference sequence). V was trimmed by 5 bases and J by 8 bases, leaving 18 bases between them. The CDR3 DNA reads as TGTGCCAGCAGCCCCGTCACCCCGGGGGGGGAAAAACTGTTTTTT. Protein product: CASSPVTPGGEKLFF. Full variable domain (rest looked up from reference TRBV7-9 and TRBJ1-4): DTGVSQNPRHKITKRGQNVTFRCDPISEHNRLYWYRQTLGQGPEFLTYFQNEAQLEKSRLLSDRFSAERPKGSFSTLEIQRTEQGDSAMYLCASSPVTPGGEKLFFGSGTQLSVL.

V usage is TRBV4-2 and J usage is TRBJ2-1, with TRBD2 identical over 12 bases. From germline, CDR1 is LGHNA and CDR2 YNFKEQ. V was clipped by 3 bases and J by 8 bases; unmatched bases: 11. CDR3 length: 17 residues. CDR3 bases: TGTGCCAGCAGCCACCCCTGGACTAGCGGGGACTGGTATGAGCAGTTCTTC. This translates into CASSHPWTSGDWYEQFF.

V gene TRBV7-3 combines with J gene TRBJ2-7, with TRBD1 identical over 8 bases. The CDR3 runs 15 residues. Germline CDR1 is SGHTA and CDR2 is FQGTGA. V shed 5 bases and J 2 bases; nucleotides not matched to a gene: 8. CDR3 residues: CASSPQGGQAYEQYF. Here the CDR3 DNA reads TGTGCCAGCAGCCCCCAAGGGGGACAGGCCTACGAGCAGTACTTC.

The chain links TRBV5-6 to TRBJ2-7, with D possibly matching TRBD2 (5 bases). Per germline, CDR1 SGHDT and CDR2 YYEEEE. CDR3 size: 13 residues. V lost 4 bases and J 7 bases, leaving 15 bases between the germline ends. This chain's CDR3 is CASSPGLGSEQYF. In DNA, the CDR3 is TGTGCCAGCAGCCCTGGACTGGGCTCGGAGCAGTACTTC.

The genes are TRBV4-2 and TRBJ1-2, with 11 bases identical to TRBD1. J lost 8 bases, V lost 3 bases, and 8 bases had no gene match. CDR3 length: 15 amino acids. Germline CDR1 and CDR2: LGHNA and YNFKEQ. CDR3 loop: CASSQVGQGAKGYTF. The CDR3 DNA reads TGTGCCAGCAGCCAGGTTGGACAGGGGGCAAAGGGCTACACCTTC.